Each of the 18 T cell receptor beta chains below was sequenced from the same sample in a study of blood T cell repertoires in COVID-19. Libraries were prepared by immunoSEQ multiplex PCR; TCRdb keeps only in-frame clonotypes and omits some of them. The table includes approximately 110,000 clones, over 70% detected once. The specimen sequenced was peripheral blood. These receptors all stem from a man aged 45-65 years with acute or convalescent COVID-19.

In its sample, this clone was seen once. The V and J genes are TRBV6-1 and TRBJ1-1; no firm D call. V was clipped by 1 base and J by 1 base, with 10 bases between them. The CDR3 spans 15 residues. Germline V gene sequence: CDR1 MNHNS, CDR2 SASEGT. DNA for the CDR3: TGTGCCAGCAGTGAAGTAGCGGGGTCGAACACTGAAGCTTTCTTT. This encodes CASSEVAGSNTEAFF.

The chain has TRBV13 and TRBJ2-7, with 8 bases that match TRBD2. Germline CDR1 reads PRHDT; CDR2 reads FYEKMQ (reference sequence). The junction had 5 bases not matched to a gene; V was cut back by 5 bases and J by 2 bases. CDR3 length: 14 residues. In nucleotides, the CDR3 is TGTGCCAGCAGCCCCCGGGGGGGCGCCTACGAGCAGTACGTC. Translated: CASSPRGGAYEQYV.

This chain uses TRBV4-2 with TRBJ2-7; 7 bases map to TRBD1. The CDR3 has 15 amino acids. After removal of 1 base from V and 0 bases from J, the junction contained 3 bases not matched to a gene. CDR1 is LGHNA, CDR2 YNFKEQ, per germline. The CDR3 spells CASSQATGSSYEQYF. DNA of the CDR3: TGTGCCAGCAGCCAAGCGACAGGGAGCTCCTACGAGCAGTACTTC.

This clone was seen once. The gene calls are TRBV12-3 or TRBV12-4 and TRBJ1-1; 8 bases agree with TRBD1. This CDR3 region has 13 residues. V lost 6 bases to trimming and J lost 5 bases; unmatched junction nucleotides: 5. The CDR3 is CASSPRQGTEAFF. CDR3 bases: TGTGCCAGCAGCCCTCGACAGGGGACTGAAGCTTTCTTT.

This clone came up a few times. This chain joins TRBV5-1 and TRBJ1-1, with D maybe TRBD1 (5 bases). V lost 2 bases to trimming and J lost 0 bases, with 8 bases between them. The CDR3 totals 14 residues. Germline CDR1 SGHRS, CDR2 YFSETQ. The CDR3, as DNA: TGCGCCAGCAGCTTCGACAGCATGAACACTGAAGCTTTCTTT. Translation: CASSFDSMNTEAFF.

V usage is TRBV3-1 (or the pseudogene TRBV3-2) and J usage is TRBJ2-4; no definite D call. V dropped 6 bases and J dropped 1 base, with 13 bases sitting between them. The CDR3 runs to 15 residues. Germline assignment: CDR1 LGHDT and CDR2 YNNKEL (reference sequence). DNA for the CDR3: TGTGCCAGCAGTCATAATCCGACTGCCAAAAACATTCAGTACTTC. Translated: CASSHNPTAKNIQYF.

This chain joins TRBV28 and TRBJ2-3, with TRBD2 matching 16 bases. This CDR3 is 18 amino acids long. V shed 4 bases, J shed 4 bases, and the junction held 8 bases outside the gene matches. Germline CDR1 reads MDHEN; CDR2 reads SYDVKM. The chain's CDR3 is CASSSSGTSGGGSDTQYF. The CDR3 nucleotides are TGTGCCAGCAGTTCCTCCGGGACTAGCGGGGGGGGGTCAGATACGCAGTATTTT. Drawing the rest from reference TRBV28 and TRBJ2-3, the complete variable domain is DVKVTQSSRYLVKRTGEKVFLECVQDMDHENMFWYRQDPGLGLRLIYFSYDVKMKEKGDIPEGYSVSREKKERFSLILESASTNQTSMYLCASSSSGTSGGGSDTQYFGPGTRLTVL.

The V gene is TRBV28, the J gene TRBJ2-7; the match to TRBD2 covers 11 bases. The CDR3 runs to 19 residues. Germline-derived CDR1 and CDR2 are MDHEN and SYDVKM. The J segment lost 5 bases and the V segment lost 3 bases, leaving 18 bases of the junction unmatched. The CDR3 is CASSFRGGLRTSGWNEQYF. CDR3 DNA sequence: TGTGCCAGCAGTTTTAGGGGGGGGCTGAGGACTAGCGGGTGGAACGAGCAGTACTTC.

CDR3 coding DNA: TGTGCCAGCAGTTTCTTCTGGAGCGGGACAGGGGAAGTGAGCTCCTACGAGCAGTACTTC. Translating gives CASSFFWSGTGEVSSYEQYF. V and J are TRBV28 and TRBJ2-7; 10 nucleotides align to TRBD1. This CDR3 contains 20 residues. V lost 3 bases and J lost 0; bases outside the gene matches: 17. In germline, CDR1 is MDHEN, CDR2 SYDVKM.

This clone has just a few counts. The chain carries TRBV5-4 and TRBJ2-4, with D tentatively TRBD2 (7 bases). V shed 4 bases and J shed 5 bases, with 13 bases lying between them. The CDR3 loop spans 14 amino acids. Looked up from germline, CDR1 is SGHNT and CDR2 is YYREEE (reference sequence). CDR3 nucleotides: TGTGCCAGCAGCCCCGGGGGGCACCAAAACATTCAGTACTTC. Its protein is CASSPGGHQNIQYF.

The CDR3 coding sequence is TGTGCCAGCAGCTTGGGACAGGGGGAAAACTATGGCTACACCTTC. Translating it yields CASSLGQGENYGYTF. This chain joins TRBV5-4 and TRBJ1-2; 9 bases map to TRBD1. Germline V gives CDR1 SGHNT, CDR2 YYREEE (reference sequence). The CDR3 has 15 amino acids. After removal of 0 bases from V and 2 bases from J, the junction contained 2 bases not matched to a gene.

The chain employs TRBV2 and TRBJ1-2, with D tentatively TRBD1 (5 bases). CDR1 and CDR2 from the germline V gene are SNHLY and FYNNEI. V lost 3 bases to trimming and J lost 2 bases, with 16 bases between them. The CDR3 is made up of 16 amino acids. Here the CDR3 DNA reads TGTGCCAGCAGTGATCCTTCGCGGGGGTGGAACTATGGCTACACCTTC. This gives the protein CASSDPSRGWNYGYTF. Full variable domain (missing parts from reference TRBV2 and TRBJ1-2): EPEVTQTPSHQVTQMGQEVILRCVPISNHLYFYWYRQILGQKVEFLVSFYNNEISEKSEIFDDQFSVERPDGSNFTLKIRSTKLEDSAMYFCASSDPSRGWNYGYTFGSGTRLTVV.

This chain links TRBV2 with TRBJ1-2, with 10 bases matching TRBD1. This CDR3 contains 14 residues. Germline V gene lookup returns CDR1 SNHLY and CDR2 FYNNEI. The ends lost 6 bases at V and 4 bases at J; junction bases unmatched: 5. CDR3 loop: CASRTGGEGYGYTF. DNA of the CDR3: TGTGCCAGCAGGACAGGGGGCGAAGGCTATGGCTACACCTTC.

The V call is TRBV28, the J call TRBJ1-5; tentatively, D is TRBD1 (6 bases). Germline CDR1 reads MDHEN; CDR2 reads SYDVKM. The CDR3 is 15 amino acids. V lost 6 bases and J 4 bases, leaving 16 bases between the germline ends. The DNA for the CDR3 is TGTGCCAGCAGCCTAGGACAGTCGGGGAATCAGCCCCAGCATTTT. It codes for CASSLGQSGNQPQHF.

This clone appeared once. The J gene is TRBJ2-3, the V gene TRBV5-1; 7 bases fit TRBD2. Germline-derived CDR1 and CDR2 are SGHRS and YFSETQ. This CDR3 contains 15 residues. The J segment lost 4 bases and the V segment lost 4 bases, leaving 9 bases of the junction unmatched. The CDR3 sequence: CASSPDAGRPDTQYF. The CDR3, as DNA: TGCGCCAGCAGCCCGGACGCCGGGAGGCCAGATACGCAGTATTTT.

CDR3 loop: CASRTYSGELFF. CDR3 in DNA: TGCGCCAGCAGGACTTATTCCGGGGAGCTGTTTTTT. The V gene is TRBV10-2, the J gene TRBJ2-2; D is ambiguous. CDR1 WSHSY and CDR2 SAAADI come from the germline V gene. The CDR3 is 12 amino acids. V lost 6 bases and J 6 bases, leaving 8 bases between the germline ends.

The CDR3 region is CASSPNSRAQPQHF. In nucleotides, the CDR3 is TGTGCCAGCTCACCAAATTCGAGGGCTCAGCCCCAGCATTTT. The V and J genes are TRBV18 and TRBJ1-5; D gene ambiguous. V was trimmed by 2 bases and J by 6 bases, leaving 11 bases between them. This CDR3 region has 14 residues. Looked up from germline, CDR1 is KGHSH and CDR2 is LQKENI.

This clone appeared a single time. This chain uses TRBV2 with TRBJ1-5; TRBD1 might be the D (6 bases). Germline loops: CDR1 SNHLY, CDR2 FYNNEI. The CDR3 is made up of 14 amino acids. With 2 bases removed from V and 7 bases from J, the gap between germline ends came to 12 bases. The CDR3 loop is CASSELQGRQPQHF. The CDR3 DNA sequence: TGTGCCAGCAGTGAACTACAGGGAAGGCAGCCCCAGCATTTT.